A selection of T cell receptor beta chains follows, all from one sample in a study of human T cells and chemical hapten exposure. In TCRdb, the RACE reads were re-called with MiXCR into one record per CDR3 protein. This repertoire shows 45,000 to 60,000 distinct CDR3 sequences, roughly a tenth found once; its top ten account for more than 13%. Source: whole blood, taken in connection with sensitization to the hapten diphenylcyclopropenone (DPC). The receptors derive from a woman aged 35 to 49 with alopecia areata. Some clones in this sample may be carry-over from other donors' samples. Both conserved end residues are part of each CDR3.

cdr3_aa v_call
CASSFGGTQYF TRBV7-6
CASSAGTGFEKLFF TRBV6-1
CSVDWAVEQFF TRBV29-1
CASSLAQGPFNEQFF TRBV7-9
CASSFKGSYEQYF TRBV12-3/TRBV12-4
CASTLDRSSSYNEQFF TRBV11-2
CASSLDFQETQYF TRBV11-2
CASSRPGPSSYEQYF TRBV12-3/TRBV12-4
CASTGQFGDTGELFF TRBV4-2
CASRSGSYEQYF TRBV2
CASSPTVAGAYNEQFF TRBV6-5
CASSPRWGTEQYF TRBV7-6
CASSEAVGPEQFF TRBV6-1
CASSAERGNTDTQYF TRBV2
CASSLEAGQGVDTQYF TRBV7-6
CSARGGTGIYEQYF TRBV20-1
CAWSVAGADTQYF TRBV30
CASSLDYLSTDTQYF TRBV7-2
CASSSQTSGDTQYF TRBV11-2
CASSVGDRQETQYF TRBV9
CSARVVGRSSYEQYF TRBV20-1
CASSSRLAGNTGELFF TRBV5-4
CSARLAGSSYNEQFF TRBV20-1
CASSLDVVRELFF TRBV5-1
CSVPSENEQFF TRBV29-1
CASSLDGSGANVLTF TRBV7-9
CASSPSASTEAFF TRBV9
CASLSGRGPADTQYF TRBV6-1
CASSRERYTDTQYF TRBV4-2
CASSLDDSGANVLTF TRBV5-1
CSARTDSNEQYF TRBV20-1
CASKGSTIYF TRBV12-3/TRBV12-4
CASSGRTGKPPFGANVLTF TRBV6-2/TRBV6-3
CASSGLRFSYNEQFF TRBV9
CASSLGQRGVQETQYF TRBV11-1
CASSLAGNNEQFF TRBV7-6
CSAGGLAGVTGELFF TRBV29-1
CSARGQGQVFNQPQHF TRBV20-1
CSARPRDRGPYEQYF TRBV20-1
CASSLGQGRYNSPLHF TRBV4-1
CASSLGRAQNIQYF TRBV7-6
CASSGGQTYEQYF TRBV19
CASLASGGRGHNEQFF TRBV11-2
CATSRAHVTLYEQYF TRBV15
CASSGSGTLTDTQYF TRBV9
CSVNGRMNTEAFF TRBV29-1
CASSLRPSYEQYF TRBV28
CASGLYRGLGYNEQFF TRBV12-5
CASRLQVVATEAFF TRBV2
CASSGQGAGADTQYF TRBV2
CASSEEAGSFHGYTF TRBV6-1